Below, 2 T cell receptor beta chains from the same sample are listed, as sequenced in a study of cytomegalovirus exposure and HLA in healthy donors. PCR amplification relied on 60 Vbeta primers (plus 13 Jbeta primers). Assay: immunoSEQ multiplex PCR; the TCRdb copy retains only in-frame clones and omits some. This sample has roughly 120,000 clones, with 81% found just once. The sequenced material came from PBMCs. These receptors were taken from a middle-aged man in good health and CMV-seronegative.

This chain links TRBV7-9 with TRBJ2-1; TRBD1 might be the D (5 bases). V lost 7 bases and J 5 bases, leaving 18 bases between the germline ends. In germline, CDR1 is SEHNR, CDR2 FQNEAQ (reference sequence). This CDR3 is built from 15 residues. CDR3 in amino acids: CASISGLKGHNEQFF. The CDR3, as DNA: TGTGCCAGCATCTCGGGTCTAAAGGGGCACAATGAGCAGTTCTTC.

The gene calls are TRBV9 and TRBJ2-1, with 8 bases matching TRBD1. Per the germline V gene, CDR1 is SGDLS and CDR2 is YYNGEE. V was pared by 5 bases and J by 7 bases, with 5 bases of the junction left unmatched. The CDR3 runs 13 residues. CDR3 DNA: TGTGCCAGCAGTCCAGGGGGCTGGAATGAGCAGTTCTTC. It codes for CASSPGGWNEQFF. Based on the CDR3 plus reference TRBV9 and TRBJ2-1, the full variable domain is DSGVTQTPKHLITATGQRVTLRCSPRSGDLSVYWYQQSLDQGLQFLIQYYNGEERAKGNILERFSAQQFPDLHSELNLSSLELGDSALYFCASSPGGWNEQFFGPGTRLTVL.